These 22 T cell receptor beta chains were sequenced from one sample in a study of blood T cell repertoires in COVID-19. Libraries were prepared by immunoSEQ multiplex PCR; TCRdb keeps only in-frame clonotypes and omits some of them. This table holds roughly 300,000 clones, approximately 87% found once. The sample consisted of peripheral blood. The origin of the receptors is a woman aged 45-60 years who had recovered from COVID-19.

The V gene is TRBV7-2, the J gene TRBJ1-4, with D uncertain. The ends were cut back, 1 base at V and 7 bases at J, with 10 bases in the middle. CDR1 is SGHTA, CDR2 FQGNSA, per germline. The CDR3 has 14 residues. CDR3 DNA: TGTGCCAGCAGCTTAGTCCCCGGGAGTGAAAAACTGTTTTTT. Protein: CASSLVPGSEKLFF. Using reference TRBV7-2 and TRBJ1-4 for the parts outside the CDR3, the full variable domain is GAGVSQSPSNKVTEKGKDVELRCDPISGHTALYWYRQSLGQGLEFLIYFQGNSAPDKSGLPSDRFSAERTGGSVSTLTIQRTQQEDSAVYLCASSLVPGSEKLFFGSGTQLSVL.

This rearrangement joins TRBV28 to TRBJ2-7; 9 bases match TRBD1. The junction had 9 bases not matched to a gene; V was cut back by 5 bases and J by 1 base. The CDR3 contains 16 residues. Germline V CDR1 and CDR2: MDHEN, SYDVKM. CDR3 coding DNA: TGTGCCAGCAGTGGGCCAACCGGGACAGGGTCCTACGAGCAGTACTTC. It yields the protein CASSGPTGTGSYEQYF.

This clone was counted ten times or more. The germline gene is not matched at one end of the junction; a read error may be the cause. The DNA for the CDR3 is TGTGCTAGTGGGCCCGCGGAGCAGCCTTCCGCGGGTATTTTT. It codes for CASGPAEQPSAGIF. The genes are TRBV12-5 and TRBJ2-2, with D possibly being TRBD2 (5 bases). The CDR3 covers 14 residues. Germline lookup yields CDR1 LGHNT and CDR2 FRNRAP.

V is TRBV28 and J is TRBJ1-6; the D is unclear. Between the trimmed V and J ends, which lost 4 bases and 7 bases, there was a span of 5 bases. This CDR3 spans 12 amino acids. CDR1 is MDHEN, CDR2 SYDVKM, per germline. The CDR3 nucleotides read TGTGCCAGCAGTTCGAGGAATTCACCCCTCCACTTT. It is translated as CASSSRNSPLHF. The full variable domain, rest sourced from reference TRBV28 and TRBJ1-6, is DVKVTQSSRYLVKRTGEKVFLECVQDMDHENMFWYRQDPGLGLRLIYFSYDVKMKEKGDIPEGYSVSREKKERFSLILESASTNQTSMYLCASSSRNSPLHFGNGTRLTVT.

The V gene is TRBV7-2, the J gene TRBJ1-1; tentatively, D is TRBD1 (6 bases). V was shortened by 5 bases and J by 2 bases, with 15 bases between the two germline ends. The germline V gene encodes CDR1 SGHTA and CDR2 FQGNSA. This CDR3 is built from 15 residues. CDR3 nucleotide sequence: TGTGCCAGCAGCCCCCCCGGGACAACAAACACTGAAGCTTTCTTT. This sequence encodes CASSPPGTTNTEAFF.

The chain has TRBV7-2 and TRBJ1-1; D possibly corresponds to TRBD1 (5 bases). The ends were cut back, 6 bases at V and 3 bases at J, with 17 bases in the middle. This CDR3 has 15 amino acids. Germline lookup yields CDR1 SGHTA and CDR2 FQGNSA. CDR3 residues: CASRIWAGLDTEAFF. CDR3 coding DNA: TGTGCCAGCAGAATCTGGGCAGGGTTGGACACTGAAGCTTTCTTT. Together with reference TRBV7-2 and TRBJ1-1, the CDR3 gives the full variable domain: GAGVSQSPSNKVTEKGKDVELRCDPISGHTALYWYRQSLGQGLEFLIYFQGNSAPDKSGLPSDRFSAERTGGSVSTLTIQRTQQEDSAVYLCASRIWAGLDTEAFFGQGTRLTVV.

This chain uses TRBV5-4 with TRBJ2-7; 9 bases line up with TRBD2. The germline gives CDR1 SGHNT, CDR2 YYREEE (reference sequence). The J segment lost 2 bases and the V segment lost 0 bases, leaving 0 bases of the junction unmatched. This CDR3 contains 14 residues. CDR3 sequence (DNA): TGTGCCAGCAGCTTGGTAGCGGGGGCCTACGAGCAGTACTTC. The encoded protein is CASSLVAGAYEQYF. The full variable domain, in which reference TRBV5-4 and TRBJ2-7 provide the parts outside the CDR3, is ETGVTQSPTHLIKTRGQQVTLRCSSQSGHNTVSWYQQALGQGPQFIFQYYREEENGRGNFPPRFSGLQFPNYSSELNVNALELDDSALYLCASSLVAGAYEQYFGPGTRLTVT.

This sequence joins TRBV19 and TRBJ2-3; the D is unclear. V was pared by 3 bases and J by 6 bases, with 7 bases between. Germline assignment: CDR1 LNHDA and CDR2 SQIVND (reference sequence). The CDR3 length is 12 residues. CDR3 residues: CASSIPGDTQYF. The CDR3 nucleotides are TGTGCCAGTAGTATCCCCGGGGATACGCAGTATTTT. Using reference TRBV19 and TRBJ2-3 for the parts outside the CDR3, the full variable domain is DGGITQSPKYLFRKEGQNVTLSCEQNLNHDAMYWYRQDPGQGLRLIYYSQIVNDFQKGDIAEGYSVSREKKESFPLTVTSAQKNPTAFYLCASSIPGDTQYFGPGTRLTVL.

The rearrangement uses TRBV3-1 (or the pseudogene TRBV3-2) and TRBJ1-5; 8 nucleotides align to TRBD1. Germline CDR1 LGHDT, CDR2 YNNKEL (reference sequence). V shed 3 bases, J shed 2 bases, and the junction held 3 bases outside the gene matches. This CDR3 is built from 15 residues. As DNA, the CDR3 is TGTGCCAGCAGCCATGGGACAGGAGGCAATCAGCCCCAGCATTTT. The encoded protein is CASSHGTGGNQPQHF.

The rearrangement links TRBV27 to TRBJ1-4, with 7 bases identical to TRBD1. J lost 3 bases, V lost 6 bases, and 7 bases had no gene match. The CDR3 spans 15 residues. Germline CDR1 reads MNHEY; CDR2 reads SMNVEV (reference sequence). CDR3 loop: CASSRRQGANEKLFF. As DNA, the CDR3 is TGTGCCAGCAGCCGGCGACAGGGTGCTAATGAAAAACTGTTTTTT.

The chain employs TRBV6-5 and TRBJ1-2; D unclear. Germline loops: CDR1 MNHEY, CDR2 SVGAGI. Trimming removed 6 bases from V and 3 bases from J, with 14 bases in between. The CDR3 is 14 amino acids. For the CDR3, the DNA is TGTGCCAGCAGCCTTGCGGGTGAGGACTATGGCTACACCTTC. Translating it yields CASSLAGEDYGYTF.

DNA for the CDR3: TGTGCCAGCAGTGGGGACAGGGGAATTCACGAGCAGTACTTC. Its translation: CASSGDRGIHEQYF. The rearrangement joins TRBV5-4 to TRBJ2-7, with TRBD1 matching 10 bases. The CDR3 sequence is 14 residues long. Per germline, CDR1 SGHNT and CDR2 YYREEE (reference sequence). Trimming cost V 5 bases and J 5 bases; bases outside gene matches: 7.

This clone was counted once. The CDR3 spells CASSSPGLSQFF. Here the CDR3 DNA reads TGTGCCAGCAGTTCCCCGGGACTATCACAGTTCTTC. The chain carries TRBV6-2 or TRBV6-3 and TRBJ2-1; 7 bases are a match to TRBD2. The CDR3 covers 12 residues. The junction had 7 bases not matched to a gene; V was cut back by 4 bases and J by 13 bases. CDR1 MNHEY and CDR2 SVGEGT come from the germline V gene.

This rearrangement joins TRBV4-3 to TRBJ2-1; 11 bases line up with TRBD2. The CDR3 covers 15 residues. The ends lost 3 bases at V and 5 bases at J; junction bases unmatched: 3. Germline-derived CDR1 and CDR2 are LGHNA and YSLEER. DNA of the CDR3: TGCGCCAGCAGCCAGGGACTAGCGGCGAACAATGAGCAGTTCTTC. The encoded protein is CASSQGLAANNEQFF.

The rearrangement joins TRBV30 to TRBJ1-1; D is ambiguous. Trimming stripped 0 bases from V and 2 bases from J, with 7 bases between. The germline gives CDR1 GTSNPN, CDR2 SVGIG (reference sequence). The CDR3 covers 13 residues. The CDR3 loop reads CAWSVSRNTEAFF. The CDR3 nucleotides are TGTGCCTGGAGTGTAAGTAGAAACACTGAAGCTTTCTTT.

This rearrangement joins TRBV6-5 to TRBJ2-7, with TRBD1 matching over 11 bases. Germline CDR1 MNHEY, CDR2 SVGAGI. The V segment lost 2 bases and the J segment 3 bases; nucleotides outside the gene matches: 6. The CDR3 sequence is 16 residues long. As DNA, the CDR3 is TGTGCCAGCAGTTACGGGTCCGGGACAGGGGGCTACGAGCAGTACTTC. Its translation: CASSYGSGTGGYEQYF.

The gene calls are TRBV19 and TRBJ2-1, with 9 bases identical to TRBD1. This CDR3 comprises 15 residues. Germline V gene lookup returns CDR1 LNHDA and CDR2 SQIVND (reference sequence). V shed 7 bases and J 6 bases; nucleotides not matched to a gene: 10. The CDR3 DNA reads TGTGCCAGTACCCGGGACAGGGTAGTGGGCAATGAGCAGTTCTTC. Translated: CASTRDRVVGNEQFF.

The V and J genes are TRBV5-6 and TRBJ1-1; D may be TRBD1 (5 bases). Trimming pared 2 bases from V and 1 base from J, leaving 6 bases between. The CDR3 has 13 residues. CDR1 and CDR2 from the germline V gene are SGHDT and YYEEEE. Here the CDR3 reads CASSFDRNTEAFF. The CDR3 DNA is TGTGCCAGCAGCTTTGACAGGAACACTGAAGCTTTCTTT.

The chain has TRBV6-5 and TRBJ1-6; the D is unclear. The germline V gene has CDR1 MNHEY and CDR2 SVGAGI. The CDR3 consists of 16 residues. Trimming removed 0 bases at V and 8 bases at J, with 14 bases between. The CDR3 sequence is CASSYSSILVDSPLHF. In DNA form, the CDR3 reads TGTGCCAGCAGTTACTCGTCTATTCTTGTAGATTCACCCCTCCACTTT.

DNA for the CDR3: TGCAGTGCTAGTTACCAGGGGGCGGTTGAAAAACTGTTTTTT. Protein sequence: CSASYQGAVEKLFF. V usage is TRBV20-1 and J usage is TRBJ1-4, with 8 bases aligning to TRBD1. Germline V gene sequence: CDR1 DFQATT, CDR2 SNEGSKA (reference sequence). Unmatched junction bases numbered 7, after V lost 3 bases and J lost 7 bases. The CDR3 runs 14 residues.

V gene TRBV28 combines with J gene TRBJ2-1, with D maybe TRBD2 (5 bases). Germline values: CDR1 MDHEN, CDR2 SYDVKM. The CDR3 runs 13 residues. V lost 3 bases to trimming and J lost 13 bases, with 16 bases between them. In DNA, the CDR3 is TGTGCCAGCAGTTTCCCCACCCCTAGCATTCAGTTCTTC. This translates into CASSFPTPSIQFF.

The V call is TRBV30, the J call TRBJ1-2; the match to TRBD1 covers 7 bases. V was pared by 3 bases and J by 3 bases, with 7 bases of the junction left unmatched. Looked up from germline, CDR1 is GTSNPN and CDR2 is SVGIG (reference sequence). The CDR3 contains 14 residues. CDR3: CAWSPTRGHYGYTF. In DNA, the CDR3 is TGTGCCTGGAGCCCGACGAGGGGGCACTATGGCTACACCTTC.